The 29 T cell receptor beta chains listed next were all sequenced from one sample in a study of blood T cell repertoires in COVID-19. The repertoire was sequenced with immunoSEQ multiplex PCR; TCRdb's copy has only in-frame clones and lacks some. The table includes some 250,000 clones, roughly nine tenths detected once. The sequenced material came from peripheral blood. These receptors all stem from a man aged 55 to 70 with acute or convalescent COVID-19.

Comment on this clone: This may stem from a read error, because a much larger clone lies one nucleotide away. Other DNA variants within this sample encode the same CDR3. The chain recombines TRBV29-1 with TRBJ2-7, with 8 bases that match TRBD1. CDR1 and CDR2 from the germline V gene are SQVTM and ANQGSEA. The CDR3 contains 12 residues. The V gene end was trimmed by 3 bases and the J gene end by 4 bases; junction bases not matched to a gene: 2. The CDR3 bases are TGCAGCGTTGACGGACAGGGATACGAGCAGTACTTC. Translated: CSVDGQGYEQYF.

The chain links TRBV5-1 to TRBJ2-1; 10 positions agree with TRBD2. The V and J ends lost 4 bases and 5 bases, in that order; junction bases with no gene match: 9. The CDR3 covers 16 residues. The germline gives CDR1 SGHRS, CDR2 YFSETQ. CDR3 nucleotides: TGCGCCAGCAGCCTGAACGTAGGGACTAGCGACAATGAGCAGTTCTTC. Amino acids: CASSLNVGTSDNEQFF.

This chain uses TRBV3-1 (or the pseudogene TRBV3-2) with TRBJ1-5, with D perhaps matching TRBD1 (5 bases). This CDR3 has 14 amino acids. Trimming left V 2 bases short and J 9 bases short, with 14 bases between. Germline-derived CDR1 and CDR2 are LGHDT and YNNKEL (reference sequence). This CDR3 is CASSQRQSKGPQHF. Here the CDR3 DNA reads TGTGCCAGCAGCCAACGACAGAGTAAAGGGCCCCAGCATTTT.

J is TRBJ1-6 and V is TRBV27, with D uncertain. Germline V gene sequence: CDR1 MNHEY, CDR2 SMNVEV (reference sequence). Trimming cost V 7 bases and J 17 bases, with 12 bases left between them. The CDR3 contains 10 residues. The CDR3 loop is CASTLLEIHF. Written as DNA, the CDR3 is TGTGCCAGCACCCTACTAGAGATCCACTTT.

The table lists this clone with a count of one. The chain is built from TRBV6-5 and TRBJ1-5; 8 bases match TRBD1. Germline assignment: CDR1 MNHEY and CDR2 SVGAGI. The length of the CDR3 is 14 residues. V lost 5 bases and J lost 3; bases outside the gene matches: 3. CDR3 DNA sequence: TGTGCCAGCAGTCGACAGGGGAACAATCAGCCCCAGCATTTT. Its translation: CASSRQGNNQPQHF.

The chain employs TRBV7-9 and TRBJ1-1; D unclear. This CDR3 is 13 amino acids long. Germline CDR1 and CDR2: SEHNR and FQNEAQ (reference sequence). The V end was cut by 8 bases, the J end by 0 bases, with 10 bases between. The CDR3 coding sequence is TGTGCCAGCTACCGCCACTTGAACACTGAAGCTTTCTTT. It translates to CASYRHLNTEAFF.

The CDR3 reads CASSQNRVGEQYF. The CDR3 DNA reads TGTGCCAGCAGCCAGAACCGGGTCGGGGAGCAGTACTTC. The V gene is TRBV14, the J gene TRBJ2-7; D unresolved. The V gene lost 3 bases and the J gene lost 7 bases, with 13 bases spanning the gap. This CDR3 is 13 amino acids long. Germline CDR1 and CDR2: SGHDN and FVKESK.

V is TRBV23-1 and J is TRBJ1-2, with 9 bases aligning to TRBD1. TRBV23-1 is an ORF, with its function uncertain. The length of the CDR3 is 15 residues. V gave up 4 bases and J gave up 5 bases; unmatched junction bases: 8. This CDR3 reads CASSLRDRVFYGYTF. CDR3 sequence (DNA): TGCGCCAGCAGTCTCCGGGACAGGGTGTTTTATGGCTACACCTTC.

This chain connects TRBV5-1 to TRBJ2-1; maybe TRBD2 (6 bases). CDR3 length: 14 amino acids. Germline CDR1 reads SGHRS; CDR2 reads YFSETQ. V was cut by 3 bases and J by 10 bases, with 17 bases left in between. The CDR3 sequence is CASSSEAAREEQFF. Written as DNA, the CDR3 is TGCGCCAGCAGCTCCGAGGCGGCACGGGAGGAGCAGTTCTTC.

The rearrangement joins TRBV28 to TRBJ2-3, with 11 bases that match TRBD2. CDR3 length: 14 amino acids. CDR1 and CDR2 from the germline V gene are MDHEN and SYDVKM. V was clipped by 6 bases and J by 5 bases; unmatched bases: 4. DNA of the CDR3: TGTGCCAGCAGGATAGCGGGAGGGCAAGATACGCAGTATTTT. Its translation is CASRIAGGQDTQYF.

The rearrangement joins TRBV7-9 to TRBJ1-2, with 9 nucleotides matching TRBD1. Germline CDR1 and CDR2: SEHNR and FQNEAQ (reference sequence). V lost 4 bases and J lost 3; bases outside the gene matches: 0. CDR3 length: 13 residues. CDR3 protein: CASSWTGDYGYTF. The CDR3 nucleotides read TGTGCCAGCAGCTGGACAGGGGACTATGGCTACACCTTC.

This clone showed up just once. The chain carries TRBV28 and TRBJ1-5, with 8 bases identical to TRBD1. This CDR3 contains 17 residues. From germline, CDR1 is MDHEN and CDR2 SYDVKM. Trimming took 3 bases from V and 6 from J; bases not matched to a gene: 13. The CDR3 sequence: CASSLFLQGVAGQPQHF. The CDR3, as DNA: TGTGCCAGCAGTTTGTTCTTACAGGGGGTGGCGGGTCAGCCCCAGCATTTT.

The rearrangement joins TRBV7-3 to TRBJ2-1; TRBD2 aligns across 10 bases. The CDR3 spans 15 residues. Per the germline V gene, CDR1 is SGHTA and CDR2 is FQGTGA. The V segment lost 5 bases and the J segment 2 bases; nucleotides outside the gene matches: 3. In DNA form, the CDR3 reads TGTGCCAGCAGCCCTAGCGGGAGCCCCTACAATGAGCAGTTCTTC. Protein: CASSPSGSPYNEQFF.

This rearrangement joins TRBV6-2 or TRBV6-3 to TRBJ1-6; TRBD1 is a possible D gene (5 bases). This CDR3 has 16 residues. Trimming stripped 6 bases from V and 6 bases from J, with 18 bases between. In germline, CDR1 is MNHEY, CDR2 SVGEGT. The DNA of the CDR3 is TGTGCCAGCAGCGAGACGGAAGGGGTAGTTAATTCACCCCTCCACTTT. Its protein product is CASSETEGVVNSPLHF.

The J gene is TRBJ1-2, the V gene TRBV19, with 8 bases lining up with TRBD1. This CDR3 region has 16 residues. CDR1 is LNHDA, CDR2 SQIVND, per germline (reference sequence). V was clipped by 2 bases and J by 2 bases; unmatched bases: 7. CDR3 region: CASSIRKDRENYGYTF. The CDR3 bases are TGTGCCAGTAGTATAAGAAAGGACAGGGAAAACTATGGCTACACCTTC.

This clone was counted only a few times. The genes are TRBV3-1 (or the pseudogene TRBV3-2) and TRBJ2-7, with D possibly matching TRBD2 (5 bases). The V gene lost 2 bases and the J gene lost 0 bases, with 8 bases spanning the gap. The CDR3 sequence is 14 residues long. Looked up from germline, CDR1 is LGHDT and CDR2 is YNNKEL (reference sequence). CDR3 DNA sequence: TGTGCCAGCAGCCAACGTGGGAGCTCCTACGAGCAGTACTTC. Protein product: CASSQRGSSYEQYF.

This chain connects TRBV5-8 to TRBJ2-7; no reliable D call. From germline, CDR1 is SGHTS and CDR2 YDEGEE. The CDR3 has 13 residues. V lost 2 bases, J lost 0 bases, and 6 bases lay in between. CDR3 loop: CASSFFPSYEQYF. CDR3 sequence (DNA): TGTGCCAGCAGCTTCTTTCCCTCCTACGAGCAGTACTTC. Combining the CDR3 with reference TRBV5-8 and TRBJ2-7 gives the whole variable domain EAGVTQSPTHLIKTRGQQATLRCSPISGHTSVYWYQQALGLGLQFLLWYDEGEERNRGNFPPRFSGRQFPNYSSELNVNALELEDSALYLCASSFFPSYEQYFGPGTRLTVT.

The CDR3 protein is CASSLDPGQGADEQYF. Here the CDR3 DNA reads TGTGCCAGCAGCTTAGATCCGGGACAGGGGGCTGACGAGCAGTACTTC. The chain is built from TRBV11-2 and TRBJ2-7, with TRBD1 identical over 12 bases. CDR1 and CDR2 from the germline V gene are SGHAT and FQNNGV. The V and J ends lost 0 bases and 5 bases, in that order; junction bases with no gene match: 5. The CDR3 length is 16 residues.

The V and J genes are TRBV30 and TRBJ2-5, with 7 bases matching TRBD1. The CDR3 loop spans 18 amino acids. V gave up 1 base and J gave up 3 bases; unmatched junction bases: 17. Germline V gene lookup returns CDR1 GTSNPN and CDR2 SVGIG (reference sequence). CDR3 in amino acids: CAWSDGDRFTFMKETQYF. CDR3 nucleotides: TGTGCCTGGAGTGACGGGGACAGATTCACCTTCATGAAAGAGACCCAGTACTTC. The full variable domain, completed using reference TRBV30 and TRBJ2-5, is SQTIHQWPATLVQPVGSPLSLECTVEGTSNPNLYWYRQAAGRGLQLLFYSVGIGQISSEVPQNLSASRPQDRQFILSSKKLLLSDSGFYLCAWSDGDRFTFMKETQYFGPGTRLLVL.

This chain joins TRBV28 and TRBJ2-3, with 10 bases aligning to TRBD2. The CDR3 runs to 14 residues. Germline lookup yields CDR1 MDHEN and CDR2 SYDVKM. The V gene end was trimmed by 6 bases and the J gene end by 3 bases; junction bases not matched to a gene: 3. The CDR3: CASRLLAGTDTQYF. Written as DNA, the CDR3 is TGTGCCAGCAGGTTACTAGCGGGAACAGATACGCAGTATTTT.

The chain combines TRBV5-1 with TRBJ2-7, with TRBD2 matching over 11 bases. V gave up 4 bases and J gave up 6 bases; unmatched junction bases: 12. There are 16 residues in the CDR3. Germline V lookup: CDR1 SGHRS, CDR2 YFSETQ. The CDR3 here is CASSQIIAGGSVEQYF. CDR3 sequence (DNA): TGCGCCAGCAGCCAAATCATAGCGGGAGGGTCCGTCGAGCAGTACTTC.

The gene calls are TRBV7-8 and TRBJ1-2; 9 bases fit TRBD1. Germline CDR1 and CDR2: SGHVS and FQNEAQ. The CDR3 is 16 amino acids. Trimming cost V 1 base and J 6 bases; bases outside gene matches: 9. The CDR3 DNA sequence: TGTGCCAGCAGCTTAGAAACATCCGGGACAGGGAATGGCTACACCTTC. Amino acid sequence: CASSLETSGTGNGYTF.

The V gene is TRBV9, the J gene TRBJ2-3; D gene ambiguous. Looked up from germline, CDR1 is SGDLS and CDR2 is YYNGEE. V gave up 0 bases and J gave up 1 base, with 12 bases separating them. This CDR3 spans 16 amino acids. The CDR3, as DNA: TGTGCCAGCAGCGTAGGAGCGATAGACGGCACAGATACGCAGTATTTT. Translation: CASSVGAIDGTDTQYF.

The rearrangement joins TRBV28 to TRBJ2-1; 7 bases line up with TRBD2. CDR1 and CDR2 from the germline V gene are MDHEN and SYDVKM. There are 16 residues in the CDR3. V lost 6 bases and J lost 0; bases outside the gene matches: 8. The CDR3 loop is CASSPLTSVSYNEQFF. The CDR3 DNA reads as TGTGCCAGCAGCCCTCTCACTAGCGTCTCCTACAATGAGCAGTTCTTC.

V gene TRBV9 combines with J gene TRBJ1-1; 7 nucleotides match TRBD1. The V gene end was trimmed by 6 bases and the J gene end by 2 bases; junction bases not matched to a gene: 7. The CDR3 loop spans 14 amino acids. CDR1 is SGDLS and CDR2 is YYNGEE in the germline V gene. CDR3 amino acids: CASNDGTENTEAFF. CDR3 nucleotide sequence: TGTGCCAGCAACGACGGGACAGAAAACACTGAAGCTTTCTTT.

This clone was seen a single time. V gene TRBV15 combines with J gene TRBJ1-2, with a possible D match to TRBD1 (5 bases). The germline V gene has CDR1 LNHNV and CDR2 YYDKDF (reference sequence). V dropped 8 bases and J dropped 10 bases, with 14 bases sitting between them. The CDR3 runs to 11 residues. The CDR3 protein is CATYDSFVYTF. CDR3 coding DNA: TGTGCCACCTACGACAGCTTTGTCTACACCTTC.

V gene TRBV11-2 combines with J gene TRBJ2-5, with TRBD2 matching 15 bases. CDR3 length: 19 residues. Germline values: CDR1 SGHAT, CDR2 FQNNGV. V lost 4 bases and J lost 2; bases outside the gene matches: 11. This CDR3 is CASSSGLAGGPRGQETQYF. The CDR3 DNA is TGTGCCAGCAGCTCCGGACTAGCGGGAGGGCCTAGGGGGCAAGAGACCCAGTACTTC.

This clone was seen once. The rearrangement joins TRBV6-5 to TRBJ1-3; D might be TRBD1 (6 bases). The germline V gene has CDR1 MNHEY and CDR2 SVGAGI. The CDR3 has 15 residues. Trimming shortened V by 1 base and J by 3 bases, and 10 bases separated the two germline ends. The CDR3 protein is CASSYLGASGNTIYF. The CDR3 nucleotides are TGTGCCAGCAGTTACTTGGGGGCGAGTGGAAACACCATATATTTT.

The chain has TRBV9 and TRBJ1-2; possible D gene TRBD1, 6 bases. CDR1 SGDLS and CDR2 YYNGEE come from the germline V gene. Trimming pared 5 bases from V and 6 bases from J, leaving 14 bases between. The CDR3 contains 13 residues. CDR3 region: CASRRPTGDGYTF. The CDR3 region has the DNA TGTGCCAGCAGAAGGCCGACAGGTGATGGCTACACCTTC.